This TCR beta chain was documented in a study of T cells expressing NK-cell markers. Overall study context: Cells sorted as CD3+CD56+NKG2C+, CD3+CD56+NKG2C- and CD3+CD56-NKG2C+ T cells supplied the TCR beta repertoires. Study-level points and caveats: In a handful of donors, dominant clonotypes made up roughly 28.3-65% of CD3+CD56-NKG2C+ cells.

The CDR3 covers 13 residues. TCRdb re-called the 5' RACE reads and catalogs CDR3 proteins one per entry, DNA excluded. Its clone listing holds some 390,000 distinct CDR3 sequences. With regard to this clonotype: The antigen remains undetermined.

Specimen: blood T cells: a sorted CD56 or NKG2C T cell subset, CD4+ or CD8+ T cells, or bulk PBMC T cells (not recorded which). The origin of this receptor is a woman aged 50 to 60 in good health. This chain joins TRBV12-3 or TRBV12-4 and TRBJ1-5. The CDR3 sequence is CASSPSVSQPQHF.